This TCR beta chain was found in a study of cytomegalovirus exposure and HLA in healthy donors. Vbeta (60) and Jbeta (13) primers were used in the PCR. Some clones are missing from TCRdb's copy, which holds only in-frame ones; the method was immunoSEQ multiplex PCR. The data contain about 200,000 clones, around 82% of them seen just once; the ten biggest clones take up about 1.8%. The CDR3 runs to 16 residues. J lost 4 bases, V lost 5 bases, and 8 bases had no gene match. Looked up from germline, CDR1 is SEHNR and CDR2 is FQNEAQ (reference sequence). Only a few counts were recorded for this clone. The specimen sequenced was PBMCs. This chain links TRBV7-9 with TRBJ2-2, with 9 bases aligning to TRBD1. The TCR was taken from a man younger than 35 in good health and CMV-seronegative. CDR3 coding DNA: TGTGCCAGCAGCCAAAAGGACAGGGGCTTCACCGGGGAGCTGTTTTTT. Translated, it gives CASSQKDRGFTGELFF.